The 20 T cell receptor beta chains listed next were all sequenced from one sample in a study of shared clonotypes between healthy human individuals. CD45RO-negative, CCR7-positively selected cells formed the naive CD8 fraction, excluding terminally differentiated effector memory CD45RA+ cells. This table comes from immunoSEQ multiplex PCR, and its TCRdb copy is limited to in-frame clones, with some not included. This repertoire shows about 2,100,000 clones, just over 90% found once; its top ten account for 1.5% to 2%. Sequencing input: naive CD8+ T cells from PBMCs. These receptors all stem from a man between 18 and 35 years old in good health. Some clones in this sample may be carry-over from other donors' samples.

For this clone: The sample contains more than one DNA sequence encoding this CDR3. This chain connects TRBV9 to TRBJ1-2; 8 nucleotides line up with TRBD1. CDR3 length: 12 amino acids. Germline CDR1 SGDLS, CDR2 YYNGEE. The J segment lost 8 bases and the V segment lost 3 bases, leaving 3 bases of the junction unmatched. The CDR3, as DNA: TGTGCCAGCAGCGCGTCAGGGGGCGGCTACACCTTC. As protein: CASSASGGGYTF.

This clone was seen a few times. This sequence joins TRBV2 and TRBJ1-5, with TRBD1 as a possible D gene (6 bases). There are 15 residues in the CDR3. Germline V gene sequence: CDR1 SNHLY, CDR2 FYNNEI. Trimming shortened V by 2 bases and J by 5 bases, and 13 bases separated the two germline ends. Written as DNA, the CDR3 is TGTGCCAGCAGTGAATACCCGGGGGCGGATCAGCCCCAGCATTTT. It yields the protein CASSEYPGADQPQHF.

The gene calls are TRBV5-1 and TRBJ1-5; D is uncertain. The V end lost 3 bases, the J end lost 1 base, and 11 bases lay between the germline ends. The CDR3 consists of 15 residues. CDR1 SGHRS and CDR2 YFSETQ come from the germline V gene. The CDR3 coding sequence is TGCGCCAGCAGCTCTGTAAGCGGGAGCAATCAGCCCCAGCATTTT. This encodes CASSSVSGSNQPQHF.

The V gene is TRBV7-2, the J gene TRBJ2-7; TRBD1 matches 8 bases. Germline V lookup: CDR1 SGHTA, CDR2 FQGNSA. The CDR3 has 15 residues. The V gene end was trimmed by 4 bases and the J gene end by 3 bases; junction bases not matched to a gene: 8. For the CDR3, the DNA is TGTGCCAGCAGCTGGCGGACAGGGAGCCGCTACGAGCAGTACTTC. Its translation: CASSWRTGSRYEQYF.

V is TRBV4-1 and J is TRBJ2-1; D remains ambiguous. The germline CDR1 and CDR2 sequences are MGHRA and YSYEKL. The CDR3 loop spans 15 amino acids. Trimming took off 1 base at V and 0 bases at J, with 7 bases between the two ends. CDR3 loop: CASSQVPDSYNEQFF. CDR3 DNA: TGCGCCAGCAGCCAAGTTCCTGACTCCTACAATGAGCAGTTCTTC.

For this clone: This specimen includes other DNA sequences encoding the same CDR3. J is TRBJ2-2 and V is TRBV6-5; D is tentatively TRBD1 or TRBD2 (5 bases each). Germline CDR1 reads MNHEY; CDR2 reads SVGAGI. V dropped 6 bases and J dropped 8 bases, with 10 bases sitting between them. The CDR3 has 12 amino acids. The CDR3 sequence is CASSYWGGELFF. As DNA, the CDR3 is TGTGCCAGCAGCTATTGGGGGGGGGAGCTGTTTTTT.

The chain links TRBV7-6 to TRBJ1-2; no firm D call. Germline CDR1 reads SGHVS; CDR2 reads FNYEAQ. CDR3 length equals 13 residues. Trimming removed 5 bases at V and 2 bases at J, with 9 bases between. The CDR3 region is CASSPQWNYGYTF. As DNA, the CDR3 is TGTGCCAGCAGCCCCCAGTGGAACTATGGCTACACCTTC. The full variable domain, with the rest looked up from reference TRBV7-6 and TRBJ1-2, is GAGVSQSPRYKVTKRGQDVALRCDPISGHVSLYWYRQALGQGPEFLTYFNYEAQQDKSGLPNDRFSAERPEGSISTLTIQRTEQRDSAMYRCASSPQWNYGYTFGSGTRLTVV.

The chain employs TRBV11-3 and TRBJ2-1, with D hard to call. The CDR3 runs 13 residues. Germline assignment: CDR1 SGHNT and CDR2 YENEEA. V was trimmed by 2 bases and J by 7 bases, leaving 9 bases between them. CDR3 region: CASSLRTRNEQFF. In DNA form, the CDR3 reads TGTGCCAGCAGCTTACGCACGAGGAATGAGCAGTTCTTC.

The V gene is TRBV10-3, the J gene TRBJ1-2; D gene unclear. Germline CDR1 ENHRY, CDR2 SYGVKD. V gave up 6 bases and J gave up 7 bases, with 21 bases separating them. This CDR3 is built from 15 residues. The CDR3 sequence is CAISGEEELVGGYTF. The CDR3 DNA reads TGTGCCATCAGCGGGGAGGAGGAGTTAGTCGGTGGCTACACCTTC.

The chain employs TRBV27 and TRBJ2-4; 8 bases agree with TRBD2. Per germline, CDR1 MNHEY and CDR2 SMNVEV (reference sequence). This CDR3 is built from 17 residues. V was pared by 6 bases and J by 0 bases, with 10 bases of the junction left unmatched. The CDR3 DNA sequence: TGTGCCAGCAGATCCCTCTTAGCGGGGCTAGCCAAAAACATTCAGTACTTC. Its protein product is CASRSLLAGLAKNIQYF.

This clone showed up just a few times. V usage is TRBV11-2 and J usage is TRBJ2-1; D not certain. There are 12 residues in the CDR3. Trimming removed 5 bases from V and 2 bases from J, with 4 bases in between. Germline V gene lookup returns CDR1 SGHAT and CDR2 FQNNGV. The DNA for the CDR3 is TGTGCCAGCAGCCCCCCCTACAATGAGCAGTTCTTC. It codes for CASSPPYNEQFF.

V and J are TRBV7-6 and TRBJ2-1; 7 bases map to TRBD1. The germline CDR1 and CDR2 sequences are SGHVS and FNYEAQ. The CDR3 consists of 15 residues. Trimming removed 5 bases from V and 0 bases from J; junction bases left unmatched: 4. The DNA of the CDR3 is TGTGCCAGCAGCCCCAGGGGGTCCTCCTACAATGAGCAGTTCTTC. This encodes CASSPRGSSYNEQFF. Complete variable domain (other parts from reference TRBV7-6 and TRBJ2-1): GAGVSQSPRYKVTKRGQDVALRCDPISGHVSLYWYRQALGQGPEFLTYFNYEAQQDKSGLPNDRFSAERPEGSISTLTIQRTEQRDSAMYRCASSPRGSSYNEQFFGPGTRLTVL.

V usage is TRBV11-2 and J usage is TRBJ2-7; 12 bases line up with TRBD2. CDR1 is SGHAT, CDR2 FQNNGV, per germline. V trimming: 1 base; J trimming: 6 bases; junction bases outside the gene matches: 13. This CDR3 region has 18 residues. The CDR3 here is CASSLVTSGRRTPLEQYF. CDR3 DNA sequence: TGTGCCAGCAGCTTAGTGACTAGCGGGAGACGAACACCGCTCGAGCAGTACTTC.

The chain has TRBV5-6 and TRBJ2-1; D possibly corresponds to TRBD2 (6 bases). The CDR3 runs to 13 residues. The germline CDR1 and CDR2 sequences are SGHDT and YYEEEE. The ends were cut back, 1 base at V and 10 bases at J, with 12 bases in the middle. CDR3: CASSLNPSDEQFF. The CDR3 DNA sequence: TGTGCCAGCAGCTTGAATCCTAGCGACGAGCAGTTCTTC.

The rearrangement joins TRBV15 to TRBJ2-2; 11 bases line up with TRBD2. This CDR3 comprises 15 residues. Per the germline V gene, CDR1 is LNHNV and CDR2 is YYDKDF (reference sequence). Trimming at V came to 8 bases and at J to 4 bases, leaving 6 bases not matched to a gene. The CDR3 DNA reads as TGTGCCACCGAACTAGCGGGGGATCCCACCGGGGAGCTGTTTTTT. Amino acid sequence: CATELAGDPTGELFF.

The CDR3 DNA sequence: TGTGCCAGCGCAGGGACGAACACTGAAGCTTTCTTT. Its translation: CASAGTNTEAFF. The chain combines TRBV7-9 with TRBJ1-1; the D gene is possibly TRBD1 (5 bases). Germline-derived CDR1 and CDR2 are SEHNR and FQNEAQ (reference sequence). The CDR3 has 12 amino acids. Trimming removed 8 bases at V and 1 base at J, with 8 bases between. Variable domain in full (rest from reference TRBV7-9 and TRBJ1-1): DTGVSQNPRHKITKRGQNVTFRCDPISEHNRLYWYRQTLGQGPEFLTYFQNEAQLEKSRLLSDRFSAERPKGSFSTLEIQRTEQGDSAMYLCASAGTNTEAFFGQGTRLTVV.

J is TRBJ2-2 and V is TRBV7-8, with D possibly matching TRBD1 (5 bases). V was trimmed by 5 bases and J by 5 bases, leaving 15 bases between them. Germline V gene data show CDR1 as SGHVS and CDR2 as FQNEAQ. The CDR3 spans 15 residues. Here the CDR3 DNA reads TGTGCCAGCAGCACACCAGGGCTCTGGACCGGGGAGCTGTTTTTT. Translated: CASSTPGLWTGELFF.

The J gene is TRBJ2-1, the V gene TRBV5-8; no firm D call. CDR1 is SGHTS and CDR2 is YDEGEE in the germline V gene. Trimming stripped 0 bases from V and 2 bases from J, with 9 bases between. The CDR3 length is 15 residues. Here the CDR3 reads CASSLGSTPYNEQFF. For the CDR3, the DNA is TGTGCCAGCAGCTTGGGGTCGACCCCCTACAATGAGCAGTTCTTC. Full variable domain (missing parts from reference TRBV5-8 and TRBJ2-1): EAGVTQSPTHLIKTRGQQATLRCSPISGHTSVYWYQQALGLGLQFLLWYDEGEERNRGNFPPRFSGRQFPNYSSELNVNALELEDSALYLCASSLGSTPYNEQFFGPGTRLTVL.

In its sample, this clone was seen a few times. This rearrangement joins TRBV14 to TRBJ1-1; perhaps TRBD1 as D (6 bases). The CDR3 totals 13 residues. Germline CDR1 reads SGHDN; CDR2 reads FVKESK. V lost 6 bases and J 1 base, leaving 9 bases between the germline ends. This CDR3 is CASRHRENTEAFF. In DNA, the CDR3 is TGTGCCAGCAGGCACAGGGAGAACACTGAAGCTTTCTTT.

J is TRBJ2-2 and V is TRBV9; 8 bases line up with TRBD1. Per the germline V gene, CDR1 is SGDLS and CDR2 is YYNGEE. The CDR3 extends over 16 amino acids. V lost 9 bases to trimming and J lost 0 bases; unmatched junction nucleotides: 10. The CDR3 is CATTPGQGPNTGELFF. The CDR3, as DNA: TGTGCCACCACCCCCGGACAGGGTCCGAACACCGGGGAGCTGTTTTTT.